This is a list of T cell receptor beta chains from one sample in a study of blood T cell repertoires in COVID-19. The assay was immunoSEQ multiplex PCR, and TCRdb's table has in-frame clones only and misses some. The table records around 310,000 clones, approximately 88% of them present only once. Sequenced input: peripheral blood. The receptors come from a woman aged 45-65 years with active or convalescent COVID-19. Both conserved end residues are part of each CDR3. The D gene is left open where the match is weak.

TRBV4-2	.	TRBJ2-2	CASSQSRVTGELFF
TRBV11-2	.	TRBJ2-2	CASSFGRLINTGELFF
TRBV10-3	TRBD2	TRBJ2-1	CASGLAGVLNEQFF
TRBV7-9	TRBD1	TRBJ2-2	CASSLDRWTGELFF
TRBV4-3	.	TRBJ1-6	CASSPDGLYNSPLHF
TRBV5-1	.	TRBJ2-7	CASSFIQAHSYEQYF
TRBV7-3	.	TRBJ2-1	CASSVSGFSYNEQFF
TRBV12-3/TRBV12-4	.	TRBJ2-7	CASSFGHYEQYF
TRBV15	.	TRBJ2-1	CATSRVPGISNEQFF
TRBV24-1	.	TRBJ2-1	CATSDYSSSIEQFF
TRBV25-1	.	TRBJ1-3	CASSESVSGNTIYF
TRBV3-1/TRBV3-2	.	TRBJ2-2	CASSQDVLQRAPGELFF
TRBV11-2	TRBD2	TRBJ2-7	CASSLWAPGLAGAHEQYF
TRBV29-1	.	TRBJ2-3	CSVLSGTDTQYF
TRBV5-5	TRBD1	TRBJ2-2	CASTPTGKYGELFF
TRBV15	TRBD1	TRBJ1-2	CATSTTGQGTPWNGYTF
TRBV19	TRBD1	TRBJ1-6	CASSTPVRGNSPLHF
TRBV30	.	TRBJ1-2	CAWNSIEANYGYTF
TRBV10-3	.	TRBJ2-1	CAISDLNYEQFF
TRBV6-5	TRBD1	TRBJ1-6	CASSYLIRTGSSPLHF
TRBV27	.	TRBJ2-7	CASSFRLGGQNYEQYF
TRBV19	TRBD1	TRBJ2-4	CASSAWTGLAKNIQYF
TRBV11-2	TRBD2	TRBJ2-5	CASIGAGRQETQYF
TRBV5-4	TRBD1	TRBJ1-4	CASSLVGTGEATNEKLFF
TRBV7-9	.	TRBJ1-2	CASSLAISNYGYTF
TRBV19	.	TRBJ2-5	CASSIIGGGETQYF
TRBV6-5	.	TRBJ2-3	CASRAASTDTQYF
TRBV10-3	.	TRBJ2-1	CAISDSYDEQFF
TRBV15	TRBD2	TRBJ2-1	CATSIVLAGGNNEQFF
TRBV6-2/TRBV6-3	TRBD1	TRBJ1-6	CASSTDRVYNSPLHF
TRBV19	.	TRBJ1-3	CASSNYRASSGNTIYF
TRBV27	TRBD1	TRBJ1-5	CASSSPGQGGSNQPQHF
TRBV18	.	TRBJ2-2	CASSPRLNTGELFF
TRBV18	TRBD1	TRBJ1-4	CASSPSWTGEKLFF
TRBV5-1	.	TRBJ1-2	CASSFFGQSYGYTF
TRBV5-3	.	TRBJ1-3	CARSPSRGTSGNTIYF
TRBV3-1/TRBV3-2	.	TRBJ2-1	CASSLTGYNEQFF
TRBV27	TRBD2	TRBJ2-1	CASSPRGLAGRNEQFF
TRBV18	TRBD1	TRBJ2-2	CASSTRDSNTGELFF
TRBV5-1	.	TRBJ2-5	CASSLVSGSGTQYF
TRBV7-8	.	TRBJ1-2	CASSLRSVDYGYTF
TRBV11-2	TRBD2	TRBJ2-7	CASSLRLAGVREQYF
TRBV5-1	TRBD1	TRBJ2-5	CASSLGQGVSETQYF
TRBV5-1	.	TRBJ2-7	CASSLVQATYEQYF
TRBV24-1	TRBD1	TRBJ2-3	CATSARENRGLGTDTQYF
TRBV4-1	.	TRBJ2-5	CASSVRLRETQYF
TRBV5-8	TRBD1	TRBJ1-5	CASTPPGGYQPQHF
TRBV3-1/TRBV3-2	.	TRBJ1-1	CASSQWGVRTEAFF
TRBV5-1	TRBD2	TRBJ2-5	CASSSGTSGGAVTQYF
TRBV7-2	TRBD1	TRBJ1-1	CASSLETGWNTEAFF
TRBV5-4	TRBD2	TRBJ2-7	CASKLAGEYYEQYF
TRBV2	.	TRBJ1-2	CAKVIQGTGYGYTF
TRBV7-9	.	TRBJ1-1	CASSSLLKTGPAEAFF